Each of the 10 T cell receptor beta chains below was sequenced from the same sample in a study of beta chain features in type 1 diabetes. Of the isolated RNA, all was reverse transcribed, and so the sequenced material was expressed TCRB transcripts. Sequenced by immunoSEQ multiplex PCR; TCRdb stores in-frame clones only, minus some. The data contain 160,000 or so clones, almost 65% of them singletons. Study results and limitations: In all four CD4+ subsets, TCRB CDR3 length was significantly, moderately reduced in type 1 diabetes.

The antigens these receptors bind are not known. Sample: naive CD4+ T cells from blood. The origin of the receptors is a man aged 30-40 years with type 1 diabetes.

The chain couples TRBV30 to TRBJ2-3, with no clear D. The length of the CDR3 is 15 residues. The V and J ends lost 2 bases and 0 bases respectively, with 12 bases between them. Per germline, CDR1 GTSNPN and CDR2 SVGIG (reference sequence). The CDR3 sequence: CAWSMGISSTDTQYF. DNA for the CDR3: TGTGCCTGGAGTATGGGCATCTCTAGCACAGATACGCAGTATTTT. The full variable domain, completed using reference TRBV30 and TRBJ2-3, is SQTIHQWPATLVQPVGSPLSLECTVEGTSNPNLYWYRQAAGRGLQLLFYSVGIGQISSEVPQNLSASRPQDRQFILSSKKLLLSDSGFYLCAWSMGISSTDTQYFGPGTRLTVL.

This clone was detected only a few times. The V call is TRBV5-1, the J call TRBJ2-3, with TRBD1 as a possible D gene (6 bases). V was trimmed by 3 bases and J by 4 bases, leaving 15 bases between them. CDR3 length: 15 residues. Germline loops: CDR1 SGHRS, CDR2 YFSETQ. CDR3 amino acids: CASSSADSGADTQYF. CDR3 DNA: TGCGCCAGCAGCTCGGCGGACAGTGGTGCAGATACGCAGTATTTT.

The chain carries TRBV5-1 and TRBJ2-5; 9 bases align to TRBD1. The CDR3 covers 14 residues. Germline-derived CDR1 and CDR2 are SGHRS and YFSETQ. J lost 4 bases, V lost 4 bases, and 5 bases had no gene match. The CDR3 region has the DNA TGCGCCAGCAGCGGTACAGGGGGCCGAGAGACCCAGTACTTC. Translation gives CASSGTGGRETQYF. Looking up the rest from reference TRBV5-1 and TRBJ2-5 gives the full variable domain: KAGVTQTPRYLIKTRGQQVTLSCSPISGHRSVSWYQQTPGQGLQFLFEYFSETQRNKGNFPGRFSGRQFSNSRSEMNVSTLELGDSALYLCASSGTGGRETQYFGPGTRLLVL.

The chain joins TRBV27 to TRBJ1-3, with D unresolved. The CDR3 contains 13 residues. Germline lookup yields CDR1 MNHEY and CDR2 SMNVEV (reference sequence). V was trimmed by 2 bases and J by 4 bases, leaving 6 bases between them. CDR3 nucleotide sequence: TGTGCCAGCAGTTTAAGTTTCGGAAACACCATATATTTT. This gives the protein CASSLSFGNTIYF.

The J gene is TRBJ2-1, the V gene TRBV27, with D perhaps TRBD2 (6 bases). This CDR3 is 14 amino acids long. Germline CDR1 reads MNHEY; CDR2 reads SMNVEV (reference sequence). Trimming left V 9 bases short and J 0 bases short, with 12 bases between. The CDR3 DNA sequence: TGTGCCAGTGGGAGGAGTTCCTCCTACAATGAGCAGTTCTTC. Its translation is CASGRSSSYNEQFF.

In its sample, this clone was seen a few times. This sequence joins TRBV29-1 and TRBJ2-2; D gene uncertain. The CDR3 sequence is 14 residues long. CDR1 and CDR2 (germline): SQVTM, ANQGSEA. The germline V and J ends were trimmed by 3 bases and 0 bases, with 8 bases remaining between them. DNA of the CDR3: TGCAGCGTTGAGATCAGGTCGAACACCGGGGAGCTGTTTTTT. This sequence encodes CSVEIRSNTGELFF.

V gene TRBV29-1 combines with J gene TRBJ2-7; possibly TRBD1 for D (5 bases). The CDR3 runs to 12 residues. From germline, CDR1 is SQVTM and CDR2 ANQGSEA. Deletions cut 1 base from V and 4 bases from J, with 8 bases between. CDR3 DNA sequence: TGCAGCGTTGAAGCGACAGTTTACGAGCAGTACTTC. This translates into CSVEATVYEQYF.

The CDR3 sequence is CANRDISYEQYF. The CDR3 region has the DNA TGTGCCAACCGGGACATCTCTTACGAGCAGTACTTC. The chain carries TRBV2 and TRBJ2-7, with TRBD1 as a possible D gene (6 bases). The V gene lost 10 bases and the J gene lost 4 bases, with 14 bases spanning the gap. Germline lookup yields CDR1 SNHLY and CDR2 FYNNEI. The CDR3 has 12 amino acids.

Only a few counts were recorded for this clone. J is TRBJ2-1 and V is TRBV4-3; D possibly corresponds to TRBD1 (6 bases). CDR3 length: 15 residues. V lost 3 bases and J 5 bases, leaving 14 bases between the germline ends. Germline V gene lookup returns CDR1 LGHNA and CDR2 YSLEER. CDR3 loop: CASSQHREVNNEQFF. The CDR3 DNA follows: TGCGCCAGCAGCCAGCACAGGGAAGTAAACAATGAGCAGTTCTTC.

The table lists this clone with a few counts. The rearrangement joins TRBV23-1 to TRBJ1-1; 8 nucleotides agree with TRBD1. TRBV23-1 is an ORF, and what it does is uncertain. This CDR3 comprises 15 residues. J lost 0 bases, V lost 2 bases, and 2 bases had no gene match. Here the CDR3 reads CASSQDRGMNTEAFF. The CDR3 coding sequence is TGCGCCAGCAGTCAAGACAGGGGTATGAACACTGAAGCTTTCTTT.